This T cell receptor beta chain was captured by sequencing in a study of cytomegalovirus exposure and HLA in healthy donors. General study points: Several top significant clusters appeared, in a later analysis, to be linked to common viral pathogens. Productive status was seen about 90% or about 30% of the time for most TCR beta V segments in an earlier analysis. Three chains linked to CMV were shown in vitro to be specific for CMV antigens. A later analysis showed HLA-associated TCR beta chains outstripping equally common others in clonal expansion.

PCR involved 60 Vbeta and 13 Jbeta primers. Measured with immunoSEQ multiplex PCR; TCRdb has only the in-frame clones, and not every one. The repertoire consists of some 150,000 clones, with just under 65% occurring once and the leading ten covering under 7.5%. Comments on this clone: The antigen is unknown.

V trimming: 4 bases; J trimming: 11 bases; junction bases outside the gene matches: 21. CDR3 size: 17 residues. Germline-derived CDR1 and CDR2 are MGHRA and YSYEKL. The specimen was PBMCs. The sequence was obtained from a woman aged 55-70 years in good health and CMV-seropositive. This rearrangement joins TRBV4-1 to TRBJ1-1, with TRBD1 matching over 8 bases. The CDR3 coding sequence is TGCGCCAGCAGCCCCACCGGGACAGGATCCCTGCCATGGCTGGCTTTCTTT. Translating it yields CASSPTGTGSLPWLAFF.